The clone carrying this T cell receptor beta chain turned up a few times. The target antigen is unknown. Trimming removed 6 bases at V and 6 bases at J, with 5 bases between. The CDR3 covers 11 residues. These data come from a study of identical twins' blood T cells. Findings of the study overall: Top TCRbeta clonotypes were shared more with twin than unrelated donors.

Each CDR3 protein is one row after TCRdb ran MiXCR on the 5' RACE reads. The table records roughly 380,000 distinct CDR3 sequences, approximately 30% of them present only once. The sample consisted of PBMCs. This TCR derives from a woman between 18 and 55 years old in good health. This chain joins TRBV12-3 or TRBV12-4 and TRBJ2-2; D uncertain. In DNA form, the CDR3 reads TGTGCCAGCAGCGAACCCGGGGAGCTGTTTTTT. Its protein is CASSEPGELFF.